The 11 T cell receptor beta chains in this list originate from one sample, sequenced in a study of Ad26.COV2.S vaccination and SARS-CoV-2 variants. Measured with immunoSEQ multiplex PCR; TCRdb has only the in-frame clones, and not every one. The table has 300,000 to 350,000 clones, approximately 80% seen once. This sample's treatment: roughly 20 received Ad26.COV2.S at low or high dose, single or two shots; 5 received placebo; per-sample allocation not given. Vaccine and placebo recipients were sampled on day 63 after the first injection. The sample in question was peripheral blood, obtained in a trial of Ad26.COV2.S vaccine versus placebo. These receptors all come from a person aged 18-60 years who received the Ad26.COV2.S COVID-19 vaccine or a placebo.

The CDR3 DNA reads as TGTGCCAGCAGTTTAGGGCCCCTGGGGGCCTACGAGCAGTACTTC. Translating gives CASSLGPLGAYEQYF. The genes are TRBV28 and TRBJ2-7; D is tentatively TRBD1 or TRBD2 (5 bases each). The CDR3 extends over 15 amino acids. The germline gives CDR1 MDHEN, CDR2 SYDVKM. Trimming pared 2 bases from V and 2 bases from J, leaving 13 bases between.

To note about this clone: At the DNA level, this CDR3 is encoded by other sequences in the same sample as well. The rearrangement links TRBV9 to TRBJ2-1; D may correspond to TRBD1 or TRBD2 (5 bases each). Trimming pared 1 base from V and 8 bases from J, leaving 10 bases between. Germline V gene lookup returns CDR1 SGDLS and CDR2 YYNGEE. CDR3 size: 13 residues. The CDR3: CASSVRGVDEQFF. In DNA, the CDR3 is TGTGCCAGCAGCGTAAGGGGAGTGGATGAGCAGTTCTTC.

The genes are TRBV19 and TRBJ2-1, with D unclear. Trimming took off 3 bases at V and 0 bases at J, with 9 bases between the two ends. Germline-derived CDR1 and CDR2 are LNHDA and SQIVND (reference sequence). The CDR3 contains 15 residues. This chain's CDR3 is CASSILSPSYNEQFF. Here the CDR3 DNA reads TGTGCCAGTAGTATTCTCTCCCCCTCCTACAATGAGCAGTTCTTC.

V is TRBV7-2 and J is TRBJ2-5; TRBD2 agrees at 12 bases. The CDR3 consists of 19 residues. Germline-derived CDR1 and CDR2 are SGHTA and FQGNSA. The V gene end was trimmed by 5 bases and the J gene end by 4 bases; junction bases not matched to a gene: 17. In nucleotides, the CDR3 is TGTGCCAGCAGCCCTAGAGGGCTAGCGGGGGGGCGGGCCGTAGAGACCCAGTACTTC. It translates to CASSPRGLAGGRAVETQYF.

V usage is TRBV4-1 and J usage is TRBJ2-3, with D tentatively TRBD2 (5 bases). Per the germline V gene, CDR1 is MGHRA and CDR2 is YSYEKL. The CDR3 covers 18 residues. The ends were cut back, 0 bases at V and 1 base at J, with 17 bases in the middle. CDR3 DNA: TGCGCCAGCAGCCAAGATAAAATCGACTACAGTGGCACAGATACGCAGTATTTT. Its translation: CASSQDKIDYSGTDTQYF.

This clone turned up a few times. The genes are TRBV4-2 and TRBJ2-7; D possibly matches TRBD1 or TRBD2 (5 bases each). The CDR3 consists of 16 residues. V was cut by 1 base and J by 7 bases, with 20 bases left in between. The germline V gene encodes CDR1 LGHNA and CDR2 YNFKEQ. CDR3 DNA: TGTGCCAGCAGCCAAGGGTCAGGGACGGGGCCGGAGGAGCAGTACTTC. Its protein product is CASSQGSGTGPEEQYF.

The chain uses TRBV9 and TRBJ1-2; D is unclear. Germline CDR1 SGDLS, CDR2 YYNGEE. The CDR3 runs 13 residues. With 0 bases removed from V and 7 bases from J, the gap between germline ends came to 10 bases. CDR3: CASSVGWGLGYTF. Written as DNA, the CDR3 is TGTGCCAGCAGCGTAGGCTGGGGTCTTGGCTACACCTTC. Looking up the rest from reference TRBV9 and TRBJ1-2 gives the full variable domain: DSGVTQTPKHLITATGQRVTLRCSPRSGDLSVYWYQQSLDQGLQFLIQYYNGEERAKGNILERFSAQQFPDLHSELNLSSLELGDSALYFCASSVGWGLGYTFGSGTRLTVV.

In its sample, this clone was seen a few times. The chain recombines TRBV7-2 with TRBJ2-3, with 8 bases fitting TRBD2. This CDR3 has 16 residues. From germline, CDR1 is SGHTA and CDR2 FQGNSA. The ends lost 5 bases at V and 5 bases at J; junction bases unmatched: 12. The CDR3, as DNA: TGTGCCAGCAGCCAAAACCCGGGGGGGGCTAAAGATACGCAGTATTTT. This gives the protein CASSQNPGGAKDTQYF.

The CDR3 reads CASSPRLEGGYTF. CDR3 coding DNA: TGTGCCAGCAGCCCTCGCTTGGAGGGCGGCTACACCTTC. The chain recombines TRBV7-6 with TRBJ1-2; D ambiguous. V lost 5 bases and J 8 bases, leaving 15 bases between the germline ends. This CDR3 region has 13 residues. The germline V gene has CDR1 SGHVS and CDR2 FNYEAQ.

This clone occurred once. The chain is built from TRBV4-2 and TRBJ1-1; D possibly corresponds to TRBD1 (5 bases). The CDR3 is 14 amino acids. V was shortened by 4 bases and J by 5 bases, with 14 bases between the two germline ends. From germline, CDR1 is LGHNA and CDR2 YNFKEQ. The CDR3 here is CASSPRQGRTEAFF. CDR3 bases: TGTGCCAGCAGCCCCAGGCAGGGCAGGACTGAAGCTTTCTTT.

The rearrangement joins TRBV2 to TRBJ2-1, with 14 bases fitting TRBD2. Germline V gene sequence: CDR1 SNHLY, CDR2 FYNNEI. This CDR3 contains 17 residues. V lost 3 bases to trimming and J lost 5 bases; unmatched junction nucleotides: 6. CDR3 sequence reads: CASSDLTSGGANNEQFF. CDR3 nucleotide sequence: TGTGCCAGCAGTGATCTGACTAGCGGGGGGGCCAACAATGAGCAGTTCTTC.